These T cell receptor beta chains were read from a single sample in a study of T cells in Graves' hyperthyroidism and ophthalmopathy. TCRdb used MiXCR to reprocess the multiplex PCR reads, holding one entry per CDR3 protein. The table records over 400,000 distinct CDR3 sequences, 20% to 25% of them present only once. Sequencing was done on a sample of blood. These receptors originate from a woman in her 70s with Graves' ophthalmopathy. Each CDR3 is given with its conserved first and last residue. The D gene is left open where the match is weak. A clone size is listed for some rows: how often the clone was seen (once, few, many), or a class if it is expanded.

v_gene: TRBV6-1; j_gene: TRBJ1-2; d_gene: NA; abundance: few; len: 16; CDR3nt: TGTGCCAGCACCTCGACGGGGGGCCGGAGACTCTATGGCTACACCTTC; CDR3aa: CASTSTGGRRLYGYTF
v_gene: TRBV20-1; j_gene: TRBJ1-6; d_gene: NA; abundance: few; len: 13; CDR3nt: TGCAGTGCTAGAGGTCAAGTGAATTCACCCCTCCACTTT; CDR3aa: CSARGQVNSPLHF
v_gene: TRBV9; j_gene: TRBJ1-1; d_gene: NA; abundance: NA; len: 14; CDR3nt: TGTGCCAGCAGCGTGGCCTTAGGGAACACTGAAGCTTTCTTT; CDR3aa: CASSVALGNTEAFF
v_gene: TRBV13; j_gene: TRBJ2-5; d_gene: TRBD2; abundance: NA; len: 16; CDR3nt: TGTGCCAGCAGCTACCGACTAGCGGGAGGGCAGGAGACCCAGTACTTC; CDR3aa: CASSYRLAGGQETQYF
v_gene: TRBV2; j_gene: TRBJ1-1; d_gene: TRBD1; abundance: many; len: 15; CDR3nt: TGTGCCAGCAGACACCGACAGGGGGCGAACACTGAAGCTTTCTTT; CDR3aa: CASRHRQGANTEAFF
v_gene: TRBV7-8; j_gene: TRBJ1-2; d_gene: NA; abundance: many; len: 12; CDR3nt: TGTGCCAGCAGCTTAGGGGCAGGGTCCTACACCTTC; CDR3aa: CASSLGAGSYTF
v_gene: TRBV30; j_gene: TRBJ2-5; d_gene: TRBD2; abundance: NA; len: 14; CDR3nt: TGTGCCTGGGACGGCGGGAGGTACCGCCGGACCCAGTACTTC; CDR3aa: CAWDGGRYRRTQYF
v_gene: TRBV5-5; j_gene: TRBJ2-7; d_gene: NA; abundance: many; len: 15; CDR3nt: TGTGCCAGCAGCTTGGCCGAACAGAGAAGCTACGAGCAGTACTTC; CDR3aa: CASSLAEQRSYEQYF
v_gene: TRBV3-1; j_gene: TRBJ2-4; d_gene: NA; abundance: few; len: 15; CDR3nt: TGTGCCAGCAGCCAACTTGGGAGTCCCAAAAACATTCAGTACTTC; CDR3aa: CASSQLGSPKNIQYF
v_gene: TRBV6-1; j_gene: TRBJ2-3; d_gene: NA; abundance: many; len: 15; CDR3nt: TGTGCCAGCAGTGGATATTTGGATAGCACAGATACGCAGTATTTT; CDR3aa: CASSGYLDSTDTQYF
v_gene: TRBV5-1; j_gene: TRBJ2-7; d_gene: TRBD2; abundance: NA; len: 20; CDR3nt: TGTGCCAGCAGCTTAGATTCAGGACTAGCGGATTCTTCCCTTCTCTACGAGCAGTACTTC; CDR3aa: CASSLDSGLADSSLLYEQYF
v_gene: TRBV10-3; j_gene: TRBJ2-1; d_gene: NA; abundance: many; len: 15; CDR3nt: TGTGCCATCTCCCCTGGGGTAAATTCCTACAATGAGCAGTTCTTC; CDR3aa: CAISPGVNSYNEQFF
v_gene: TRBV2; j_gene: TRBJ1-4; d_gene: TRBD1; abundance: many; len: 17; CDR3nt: TGTGCCAGCAGATCTACAGGGGGCGGTACAACTAATGAAAAACTGTTTTTT; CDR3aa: CASRSTGGGTTNEKLFF
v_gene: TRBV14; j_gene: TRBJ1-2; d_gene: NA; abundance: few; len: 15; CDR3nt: TGTGCCAGCGGCCAAGACACGGGGGTTGTCTATGGCTACACCTTC; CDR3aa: CASGQDTGVVYGYTF
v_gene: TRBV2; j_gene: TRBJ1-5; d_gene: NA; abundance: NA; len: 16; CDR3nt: TGTGCCAGCAGTGATGAGTTCGGGAGGGGGAATCAGCCCCAGCATTTT; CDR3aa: CASSDEFGRGNQPQHF
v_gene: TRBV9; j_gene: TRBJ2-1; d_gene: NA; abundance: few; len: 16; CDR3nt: TGTGCCAGCAGCGTAGACGGGGCAGGGACGGACAATGAGCAGTTCTTC; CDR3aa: CASSVDGAGTDNEQFF
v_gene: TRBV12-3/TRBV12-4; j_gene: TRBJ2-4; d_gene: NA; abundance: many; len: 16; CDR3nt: TGTGCCAGCAGTTGGGGGGACTCACCTGGGGGAAACATTCAGTACTTC; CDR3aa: CASSWGDSPGGNIQYF
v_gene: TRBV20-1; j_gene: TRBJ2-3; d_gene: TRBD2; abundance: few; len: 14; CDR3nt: TGCAGTGCTAGAGTCCGCGGGAGGTCAGATACGCAGTATTTT; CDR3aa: CSARVRGRSDTQYF
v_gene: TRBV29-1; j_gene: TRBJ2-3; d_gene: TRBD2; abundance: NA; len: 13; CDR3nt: TGCAGCGGCGCGGGAGGATGGACAGATACGCAGTATTTT; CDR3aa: CSGAGGWTDTQYF
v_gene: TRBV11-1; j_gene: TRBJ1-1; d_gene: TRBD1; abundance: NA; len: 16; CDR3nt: TGTGCCAGCAGCCCGACAGGGGGCCCTTCGAACACTGAAGCTTTCTTT; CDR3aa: CASSPTGGPSNTEAFF
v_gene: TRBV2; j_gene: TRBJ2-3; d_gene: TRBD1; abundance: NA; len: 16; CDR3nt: TGTGCCAGCAGTCTACAGGGGATCGATAGCACAGATACGCAGTATTTT; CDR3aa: CASSLQGIDSTDTQYF
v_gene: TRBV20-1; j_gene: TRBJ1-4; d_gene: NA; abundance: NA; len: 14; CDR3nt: TGCAGTGCTAGAGATCAAGGGGGGCTTGGAAAACTGTTTTTT; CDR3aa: CSARDQGGLGKLFF